This T cell receptor (beta chain) was documented in a study of Graves' ophthalmopathy and Graves' hyperthyroidism. About the study: Specimen type is peripheral blood, obtained at initial diagnosis before any treatment.

RNA served as the template for amplifying TCR beta CDR3 regions. RT-PCR with HTBI primers came first, then second-round multiplex PCR. TCRdb re-called the multiplex PCR reads through MiXCR, storing one row per CDR3 protein. Of over 150,000 distinct CDR3 sequences listed, roughly two fifths are singletons. This CDR3 is 15 amino acids long. CDR1 LNHDA and CDR2 SQIVND come from the germline V gene (reference sequence). V lost 5 bases to trimming and J lost 3 bases; unmatched junction nucleotides: 9. Ineligible for inclusion were patients with other autoimmune diseases, uncontrolled infections, pregnancy or lactation. Clinicians made diagnoses from clinical symptoms, serum thyroxine, TRAb, thyroid ultrasound and orbital computed tomography. The authors used Ficoll-Paque density gradient centrifugation to separate PBMCs. The input was 7.5 to 10 ml of fresh peripheral blood. This clonotype was counted many times.

The receptor was derived from a woman in her thirties or forties with Graves' ophthalmopathy. This chain connects TRBV19 to TRBJ2-7; 8 bases map to TRBD1. The sample comprised peripheral blood. The DNA for the CDR3 is TGTGCCAGTAGTCTCGACAGGGGCTACGGCTACGAGCAGTACTTC. Translation gives CASSLDRGYGYEQYF.